These T cell receptor beta chains were read from a single sample in a study of molecular identifiers for immune sequencing clone quantification. Each CDR3 protein gets one entry after TCRdb re-called the PCR reads with MiXCR. The profile shows some 590,000 distinct CDR3 sequences, less than 30% of them singletons. Input material: naive CD8+ T cells from blood, with Jurkat cell RNA spiked in. The receptors here all came from a human donor in good health. Some libraries in this study had Jurkat cell RNA spiked in. The CDR3 runs from the conserved cysteine through the conserved F or W. The D gene is left open where the match is weak.

cdr3_aa	v_call	j_call	d_call
CASSLGPQGKDTQYF	TRBV7-9	TRBJ2-3	NA
CASSKQGLGNQPQHF	TRBV12-3/TRBV12-4	TRBJ1-5	TRBD1
CASSPGTHEQYF	TRBV7-9	TRBJ2-7	NA
CASSFRDYNTGELFF	TRBV12-3/TRBV12-4	TRBJ2-2	NA
CANSLTRGDYNEQFF	TRBV7-2	TRBJ2-1	TRBD2
CASSYQEGTASKRTQYF	TRBV7-9	TRBJ2-3	TRBD1
CASSLNIEQYF	TRBV6-1	TRBJ2-7	NA
CASIRGYGYTF	TRBV6-6	TRBJ1-2	TRBD1
CASNRWGINQPQHF	TRBV19	TRBJ1-5	NA
CASSSGLAETYEQYF	TRBV7-9	TRBJ2-7	TRBD2
CASSLVGNSPLHF	TRBV7-9	TRBJ1-6	NA
CASSYPSGSLETQYF	TRBV6-2/TRBV6-3	TRBJ2-5	TRBD2
CASSSPRGRGISYEQYF	TRBV5-1	TRBJ2-7	NA
CSANYQGETQYF	TRBV20-1	TRBJ2-5	NA
CSAKNRAGGNQPQHF	TRBV20-1	TRBJ1-5	NA
CASSLSGGRLEQYF	TRBV12-3/TRBV12-4	TRBJ2-7	TRBD2
CASGVPGFTEAFF	TRBV12-5	TRBJ1-1	NA
CASSSPTAEAFF	TRBV6-5	TRBJ1-1	NA
CASSKGLAGSPDERFF	TRBV7-9	TRBJ2-1	TRBD2
CASSQDAYGGGSYEQYF	TRBV4-3	TRBJ2-7	TRBD2
CASSRDRGGWTEAFF	TRBV6-5	TRBJ1-1	TRBD1
CASTQGSYNEQFF	TRBV2	TRBJ2-1	NA
CATGAHQPQHF	TRBV27	TRBJ1-5	TRBD1
CAISSSNEQYF	TRBV10-3	TRBJ2-7	NA
CASSLAWGPAYEQYF	TRBV7-7	TRBJ2-7	NA
CAWSVMGGPDTQYF	TRBV30	TRBJ2-3	TRBD2
CSATTFGTSNEKLFF	TRBV20-1	TRBJ1-4	NA
CASSLGAGGVNTEAFF	TRBV7-8	TRBJ1-1	TRBD1
CASSFPRDRVPQETQYF	TRBV28	TRBJ2-5	TRBD1
CASSLGRHLYEQYF	TRBV28	TRBJ2-7	NA
CASSRESNEQYF	TRBV7-9	TRBJ2-7	NA
CASIHVQEYTDTQYF	TRBV7-9	TRBJ2-3	NA
CSARDYRVSNLEQYF	TRBV20-1	TRBJ2-7	NA
CASSHVTGSYNEQFF	TRBV14	TRBJ2-1	NA
CASSFGTQAFF	TRBV5-1	TRBJ1-1	NA
CASSESRTNYGYTF	TRBV2	TRBJ1-2	NA
CASSQGHGGEQYF	TRBV4-3	TRBJ2-7	TRBD2
CASSFTDRVFSDTQYF	TRBV7-9	TRBJ2-3	TRBD1
CSASAGGVSSYEQYF	TRBV20-1	TRBJ2-7	NA
CASSLRGEHPSGANVLTF	TRBV18	TRBJ2-6	NA
CASSATGRTSPGLSQYF	TRBV9	TRBJ2-3	NA
CSVDFGTAANTGELFF	TRBV29-1	TRBJ2-2	TRBD1
CASGGVGAYNEQFF	TRBV19	TRBJ2-1	NA
CASRPDRGNTGELFF	TRBV12-3/TRBV12-4	TRBJ2-2	TRBD1